The 5 T cell receptor beta chains listed next were all sequenced from one sample in a study of T cell changes during pregnancy in multiple sclerosis. Measured with immunoSEQ multiplex PCR; TCRdb has only the in-frame clones, and not every one. The sample holds nearly 70,000 clones, 90% to 95% seen once. The material was peripheral blood, obtained in the second trimester of pregnancy. Receptors were obtained from a female donor in good health, enrolled as a control in a pregnancy study.

The chain is built from TRBV7-9 and TRBJ1-1; D uncertain. The CDR3 totals 12 residues. The germline V gene encodes CDR1 SEHNR and CDR2 FQNEAQ (reference sequence). Trimming stripped 1 base from V and 6 bases from J, with 6 bases between. The CDR3 loop is CASSLVEAEAFF. The CDR3 DNA reads TGTGCCAGCAGCTTAGTCGAGGCTGAAGCTTTCTTT.

This chain joins TRBV5-1 and TRBJ2-5; D might be TRBD2 (6 bases). V was pared by 7 bases and J by 4 bases, with 20 bases between. Germline V CDR1 and CDR2: SGHRS, YFSETQ. The CDR3 length is 15 residues. CDR3 residues: CASSSQGLVGETQYF. DNA of the CDR3: TGCGCCAGCTCTAGCCAGGGACTCGTAGGAGAGACCCAGTACTTC.

The rearrangement links TRBV29-1 to TRBJ2-2; TRBD2 might be the D (5 bases). V gave up 4 bases and J gave up 7 bases, with 13 bases separating them. The CDR3 is 13 amino acids. Germline V gene lookup returns CDR1 SQVTM and CDR2 ANQGSEA. CDR3 sequence (DNA): TGCAGCGTTGGGACCGGGGATCACGGGGAGCTGTTTTTT. Its protein is CSVGTGDHGELFF.

The V and J genes are TRBV7-9 and TRBJ2-1; no firm D call. CDR3 length equals 14 residues. Trimming took off 3 bases at V and 4 bases at J, with 10 bases between the two ends. The germline V gene encodes CDR1 SEHNR and CDR2 FQNEAQ (reference sequence). The CDR3 reads CASSLIPRYNEQFF. As DNA, the CDR3 is TGTGCCAGCAGCTTGATTCCGCGGTACAATGAGCAGTTCTTC.

The V call is TRBV9, the J call TRBJ1-5; D may be TRBD1 (6 bases). Germline CDR1 is SGDLS and CDR2 is YYNGEE. This CDR3 region has 14 residues. The ends were cut back, 0 bases at V and 9 bases at J, with 13 bases in the middle. CDR3 amino acids: CASSVEGVETPQHF. The DNA of the CDR3 is TGTGCCAGCAGCGTAGAGGGGGTGGAAACGCCCCAGCATTTT.